The 30 T cell receptor beta chains given below trace back to one sample, sequenced in a study of cytomegalovirus exposure and HLA in healthy donors. PCR used 60 Vbeta primers and 13 Jbeta primers. Some clones are missing from TCRdb's copy, which holds only in-frame ones; the method was immunoSEQ multiplex PCR. Among under 95,000 clones listed, roughly 80% were seen once. Sequenced: PBMCs. The receptors come from a man aged 40-55 years in good health and CMV-seronegative.

This sequence joins TRBV10-2 and TRBJ2-7; TRBD2 aligns across 15 bases. J gave up 3 bases and V 7 bases, and 10 bases lay outside the gene matches. Germline CDR1 and CDR2: WSHSY and SAAADI. This CDR3 region has 17 residues. The CDR3 DNA follows: TGCGCCAGCACCTGGACTAGCGGGAGGGCCGTGGTCTACGAGCAGTACTTC. Amino acids: CASTWTSGRAVVYEQYF.

The rearrangement joins TRBV5-1 to TRBJ2-1, with 7 bases aligning to TRBD1. V was pared by 5 bases and J by 11 bases, with 7 bases of the junction left unmatched. CDR3 length: 12 residues. CDR1 and CDR2 from the germline V gene are SGHRS and YFSETQ. This CDR3 is CASSPQGEKQFF. DNA of the CDR3: TGCGCCAGCAGTCCCCAGGGGGAAAAGCAGTTCTTC.

The chain is built from TRBV10-2 and TRBJ2-2; 11 bases are shared with TRBD1. In germline, CDR1 is WSHSY, CDR2 SAAADI. Trimming took 10 bases from V and 4 from J; bases not matched to a gene: 8. The CDR3 is 15 amino acids. The CDR3 protein is CATQWDRGTTGELFF. The CDR3 region has the DNA TGCGCCACCCAGTGGGACAGGGGGACCACCGGGGAGCTGTTTTTT.

This clone showed up just a few times. The V gene is TRBV28, the J gene TRBJ1-5, with D unresolved. CDR1 is MDHEN and CDR2 is SYDVKM in the germline V gene. V lost 4 bases to trimming and J lost 4 bases, with 5 bases between them. The CDR3 spans 12 residues. The CDR3 DNA sequence: TGTGCCAGCAGTTCGGTAAATCAGCCCCAGCATTTT. Amino acid sequence: CASSSVNQPQHF.

The chain uses TRBV7-9 and TRBJ1-2, with D perhaps matching TRBD1 (5 bases). The germline V gene has CDR1 SEHNR and CDR2 FQNEAQ (reference sequence). This CDR3 is 16 amino acids long. The V and J ends lost 5 bases and 2 bases respectively, with 18 bases between them. The CDR3 DNA reads TGTGCCAGCAGCCCGAGGGGACTACAAGGGAACTATGGCTACACCTTC. Its translation is CASSPRGLQGNYGYTF.

V gene TRBV11-2 combines with J gene TRBJ1-1; TRBD1 agrees at 7 bases. CDR3 size: 15 residues. Unmatched junction bases numbered 9, after V lost 4 bases and J lost 4 bases. Germline V gene sequence: CDR1 SGHAT, CDR2 FQNNGV. CDR3 coding DNA: TGTGCCAGCAGCTCAACAGGGGTCCTTGCCACTGAAGCTTTCTTT. Translating gives CASSSTGVLATEAFF.

This chain uses TRBV2 with TRBJ1-1; D not certain. Germline lookup yields CDR1 SNHLY and CDR2 FYNNEI. The CDR3 has 12 amino acids. Trimming pared 8 bases from V and 5 bases from J, leaving 12 bases between. CDR3 sequence reads: CASPSFGTEAFF. The DNA for the CDR3 is TGTGCCAGCCCCAGCTTCGGGACTGAAGCTTTCTTT.

The chain has TRBV29-1 and TRBJ1-1, with a weak D call TRBD1 (6 bases). Germline CDR1 SQVTM, CDR2 ANQGSEA. CDR3 length: 11 amino acids. The V end lost 6 bases, the J end lost 2 bases, and 7 bases lay between the germline ends. Here the CDR3 DNA reads TGCAGCGTCAGGGGCAACACTGAAGCTTTCTTT. Protein: CSVRGNTEAFF.

Only one count was recorded for this clone. The J gene is TRBJ2-5, the V gene TRBV6-5; 7 positions match TRBD2. V was clipped by 0 bases and J by 3 bases; unmatched bases: 4. The CDR3 is 15 amino acids. Germline V gene lookup returns CDR1 MNHEY and CDR2 SVGAGI. The CDR3 sequence is CASSYSRTREETQYF. The CDR3 coding sequence is TGTGCCAGCAGTTACTCCCGGACTAGAGAAGAGACCCAGTACTTC.

The chain has TRBV5-1 and TRBJ2-6, with TRBD1 matching over 9 bases. The CDR3 length is 17 residues. Germline assignment: CDR1 SGHRS and CDR2 YFSETQ. V lost 4 bases, J lost 2 bases, and 7 bases stayed unmatched. CDR3 protein: CASSQQGAMTGANVLTF. CDR3 coding DNA: TGCGCCAGCAGCCAACAGGGGGCGATGACTGGGGCCAACGTCCTGACTTTC.

The chain is built from TRBV23-1 and TRBJ1-1; 7 bases agree with TRBD1. TRBV23-1 is annotated as an ORF whose role is uncertain. Germline trimming cut 3 bases from V and 6 bases from J; bases unmatched to any gene: 7. The CDR3 covers 14 residues. The chain's CDR3 is CASSQSYRGPEAFF. In DNA, the CDR3 is TGCGCCAGCAGTCAGTCCTACAGGGGACCTGAAGCTTTCTTT.

The chain has TRBV30 and TRBJ2-3; the match to TRBD1 covers 8 bases. Germline V CDR1 and CDR2: GTSNPN, SVGIG (reference sequence). The CDR3 is 17 residues long. The junction had 13 bases not matched to a gene; V was cut back by 1 base and J by 4 bases. The CDR3 spells CAWSARRTGSGPDTQYF. CDR3 DNA sequence: TGTGCCTGGAGTGCTCGCCGGACAGGGTCAGGCCCAGATACGCAGTATTTT.

In regard to this clone: At one end, the junction sequence differs from germline, possibly due to a read error. V gene TRBV30 combines with J gene TRBJ1-2; 12 bases fit TRBD1. The CDR3 loop spans 12 amino acids. The germline CDR1 and CDR2 sequences are GTSNPN and SVGIG (reference sequence). CDR3 residues: CACSGQGALYHF. CDR3 bases: TGTGCCTGCTCGGGACAGGGGGCCCTTTACCACTTC.

This chain links TRBV5-4 with TRBJ2-7; a possible D gene is TRBD2 (5 bases). Germline V lookup: CDR1 SGHNT, CDR2 YYREEE (reference sequence). The CDR3 length is 14 residues. V lost 4 bases to trimming and J lost 3 bases, with 14 bases between them. The CDR3 is CASSLGGEGYEQYF. The CDR3 DNA follows: TGTGCCAGCAGCCTGGGTGGCGAGGGCTACGAGCAGTACTTC.

This clone was seen more than once but under ten times. This chain links TRBV2 with TRBJ2-7; the D gene is possibly TRBD2 (6 bases). The V end was cut by 8 bases, the J end by 2 bases, with 19 bases between. The CDR3 has 15 residues. Germline V gene lookup returns CDR1 SNHLY and CDR2 FYNNEI. The CDR3 DNA reads TGTGCCAGCCGTCTACAAGCGGGCGGGACCTACGAGCAGTACTTC. Translated: CASRLQAGGTYEQYF.

The rearrangement joins TRBV29-1 to TRBJ2-1; 9 bases line up with TRBD2. After removal of 4 bases from V and 3 bases from J, the junction contained 10 bases not matched to a gene. Germline V lookup: CDR1 SQVTM, CDR2 ANQGSEA. This CDR3 is built from 16 residues. This CDR3 is CSVVLGGGAGYNEQFF. The CDR3 bases are TGCAGCGTTGTATTAGGCGGGGGGGCGGGCTACAATGAGCAGTTCTTC.

This clone has only one observation. The gene calls are TRBV6-5 and TRBJ1-3; TRBD1 might be the D (6 bases). With 2 bases removed from V and 4 bases from J, the gap between germline ends came to 6 bases. CDR3 size: 13 residues. Per the germline V gene, CDR1 is MNHEY and CDR2 is SVGAGI. Here the CDR3 reads CASSYGTGNTIYF. The CDR3, as DNA: TGTGCCAGCAGTTACGGGACAGGAAACACCATATATTTT.

Points on this clone: A much larger clone differs from this one at a single base, so this may be a read error. The genes are TRBV5-4 and TRBJ2-7; D call uncertain. V lost 3 bases and J lost 3, with 4 bases in between. Germline V CDR1 and CDR2: SGHNT, YYREEE (reference sequence). The CDR3 covers 11 residues. The CDR3 DNA follows: TGTGCCAGCAGCTCTTACTACGAGCAGTACTTC. Translating gives CASSSYYEQYF.

V is TRBV29-1 and J is TRBJ1-2, with 9 bases identical to TRBD1. CDR1 is SQVTM, CDR2 ANQGSEA, per germline. This CDR3 region has 13 residues. The junction had 10 bases not matched to a gene; V was cut back by 8 bases and J by 6 bases. The CDR3 sequence is CSSRLGQGHGYTF. CDR3 DNA: TGCAGCTCGAGATTGGGACAGGGCCATGGCTACACCTTC.

This clone was observed a handful of times. The chain couples TRBV19 to TRBJ2-2; 7 positions match TRBD1. The CDR3 covers 15 residues. The germline gives CDR1 LNHDA, CDR2 SQIVND (reference sequence). J was trimmed by 3 bases and V by 9 bases; bases with no gene match: 10. CDR3 amino acids: CASHPTGTYTGELFF. For the CDR3, the DNA is TGTGCCAGCCACCCGACAGGGACCTACACCGGGGAGCTGTTTTTT.

CDR3 amino acids: CASRVATSGLYNEQFF. Written as DNA, the CDR3 is TGTGCCAGCAGAGTCGCGACTAGCGGACTTTACAATGAGCAGTTCTTC. This sequence joins TRBV28 and TRBJ2-1, with 9 bases identical to TRBD2. Germline values: CDR1 MDHEN, CDR2 SYDVKM. The ends lost 6 bases at V and 4 bases at J; junction bases unmatched: 10. The CDR3 sequence is 16 residues long.

This chain uses TRBV11-2 with TRBJ1-1; D gene uncertain. V lost 2 bases, J lost 0 bases, and 4 bases lay in between. Germline V gene data show CDR1 as SGHAT and CDR2 as FQNNGV. The CDR3 consists of 13 residues. CDR3 in DNA: TGTGCCAGCAGCTTACAGGTGAACACTGAAGCTTTCTTT. Translated, it gives CASSLQVNTEAFF.

This sequence joins TRBV9 and TRBJ2-7; 9 bases match TRBD1. Germline CDR1 reads SGDLS; CDR2 reads YYNGEE. This CDR3 is 16 amino acids long. V dropped 2 bases and J dropped 1; count of bases not matched to a gene: 7. The CDR3 DNA sequence: TGTGCCAGCAGCGTTACCCCGGGACAGGGATCCTACGAGCAGTACTTC. Translating gives CASSVTPGQGSYEQYF.

This clone turned up a few times. The chain employs TRBV6-5 and TRBJ2-7; a possible D gene is TRBD1 (6 bases). The germline V gene has CDR1 MNHEY and CDR2 SVGAGI. The V end lost 4 bases, the J end lost 3 bases, and 13 bases lay between the germline ends. The CDR3 contains 14 residues. The CDR3 region has the DNA TGTGCCAGCAGTTCCACCCGGGACAACTACGAGCAGTACTTC. Translation: CASSSTRDNYEQYF.

The rearrangement links TRBV4-2 to TRBJ2-7, with D tentatively TRBD1 (6 bases). V was pared by 2 bases and J by 0 bases, with 11 bases between. The germline V gene has CDR1 LGHNA and CDR2 YNFKEQ. There are 15 residues in the CDR3. CDR3 region: CASSQQTGYSYEQYF. CDR3 nucleotide sequence: TGTGCCAGCAGCCAACAGACAGGATACTCCTACGAGCAGTACTTC.

V is TRBV4-1 and J is TRBJ2-7; 15 bases align to TRBD2. The CDR3 has 19 amino acids. The germline V gene encodes CDR1 MGHRA and CDR2 YSYEKL. Losses at the gene ends were 0 bases for V and 0 bases for J; bases not matched to a gene: 6. Written as DNA, the CDR3 is TGCGCCAGCAGCCAAGATCGAAGGACTAGCGGGAGGGCCTCCTACGAGCAGTACTTC. It codes for CASSQDRRTSGRASYEQYF.

This rearrangement joins TRBV5-1 to TRBJ2-5; TRBD2 aligns across 13 bases. CDR1 and CDR2 from the germline V gene are SGHRS and YFSETQ. The CDR3 loop spans 15 amino acids. Trimming cost V 1 base and J 4 bases; bases outside gene matches: 1. CDR3 amino acids: CASSLRTSGRETQYF. The CDR3 coding sequence is TGCGCCAGCAGCTTGAGGACTAGCGGGAGAGAGACCCAGTACTTC.

The CDR3 nucleotides are TGCGCCAGCAGTCTTCAGCCGGGAGAAGAAAAACTGTTTTTT. It yields the protein CASSLQPGEEKLFF. The rearrangement uses TRBV5-1 and TRBJ1-4; D ambiguous. This CDR3 is 14 amino acids long. Between the trimmed V and J ends, which lost 5 bases and 8 bases, there was a span of 16 bases. The germline CDR1 and CDR2 sequences are SGHRS and YFSETQ.

The chain has TRBV7-9 and TRBJ2-7; 9 nucleotides agree with TRBD1. In germline, CDR1 is SEHNR, CDR2 FQNEAQ (reference sequence). CDR3 length equals 16 residues. The ends lost 5 bases at V and 2 bases at J; junction bases unmatched: 10. CDR3: CASSPGGTGTPYEQYF. CDR3 DNA sequence: TGTGCCAGCAGCCCAGGGGGGACAGGGACCCCCTACGAGCAGTACTTC.

The chain has TRBV7-9 and TRBJ1-6; possibly TRBD1 for D (5 bases). This CDR3 contains 15 residues. Germline CDR1 is SEHNR and CDR2 is FQNEAQ (reference sequence). The ends were cut back, 1 base at V and 10 bases at J, with 14 bases in the middle. CDR3 sequence: CASSLVSTASSPLHF. CDR3 bases: TGTGCCAGCAGCTTAGTGTCGACAGCGAGCTCACCCCTCCACTTT.